The clone carrying this T cell receptor beta chain was found many times. What it binds is not known. Germline-derived CDR1 and CDR2 are ENHRY and SYGVKD. V shed 4 bases and J shed 3 bases, with 7 bases lying between them. The CDR3 loop spans 12 amino acids. Molecular barcoded adaptors covering alpha/delta and beta/gamma chains were used on 400 to 450 ng RNA. TCRdb re-called the reads with MiXCR, one entry per CDR3 protein. The table shows around 130,000 distinct CDR3 sequences, with about 13% occurring only once. The source of the sample is a study of read filtering for tumor transcriptome and immune sequencing. Study-wide context: Whole-transcriptome libraries were prepared after DNase treatment. Study-level results: Roughly 79% of IR-seq clonotypes had one read, totaling approximately 3.5% of reads; RNA-seq: around 70% and 40%.

This chain links TRBV10-3 with TRBJ2-7, with D unclear. This receptor was obtained from a donor aged 40 or older with multiple myeloma. Material: a population of CD138-negative cells sorted from bone marrow. CDR3: CAISARNYEQYF. The CDR3 coding sequence is TGTGCCATCAGTGCCAGGAACTACGAGCAGTACTTC.